This T cell receptor beta chain was captured by sequencing in a study of early T cells in non-severe SARS-CoV-2 infection. Study as a whole: The input, bulk RNA from unsorted whole blood, was sequenced, and chains were unpaired.

This clonotype was seen many times. The junction departs from germline at one end; a sequencing error may be responsible. The CDR3 has 18 residues. Germline V lookup: CDR1 MRHNA, CDR2 SNTAGT. TCRdb reprocessed the 5' RACE reads with MiXCR, giving one entry per CDR3 protein. Among roughly 17,000 distinct CDR3 sequences listed, about 5.4% were seen once. This material consisted of whole blood, taken at baseline. This TCR was recovered from an adult who was a healthcare worker with PCR-confirmed SARS-CoV-2 infection or an uninfected control (not recorded which). This chain uses TRBV6-4 with TRBJ2-5, with 12 bases aligning to TRBD2. CDR3 bases: TGTGCCAGCATTGACGTCTACCTAGCGGGGGGGCCGAGGGAGACCCAGTACTTC. It specifies CASIDVYLAGGPRETQYF.